The next 9 T cell receptor beta chains were all read from a single sample in a study of CD8 T cells in Susac syndrome. The RNA input was about 0.5 to 1 ug, and it was reverse transcribed with random hexamers. TCRdb itself ran the immunoSEQ multiplex PCR reads through MiXCR, one entry per CDR3 protein. The sample has about 120,000 distinct CDR3 sequences; 85% to 95% are singletons. Source material: CD4+ T cells from PBMCs. The receptors here all came from a human donor in good health.

The chain employs TRBV18 and TRBJ1-2, with D unclear. V dropped 2 bases and J dropped 1 base, with 14 bases sitting between them. Germline CDR1 reads KGHSH; CDR2 reads LQKENI. The CDR3 totals 16 residues. CDR3 nucleotide sequence: TGTGCCAGCTCACCAATCCCCAGTTCATTTAACTATGGCTACACCTTC. This translates into CASSPIPSSFNYGYTF.

The rearrangement joins TRBV3-1 to TRBJ2-2; D is unresolved. V was shortened by 6 bases and J by 1 base, with 6 bases between the two germline ends. The germline V gene encodes CDR1 LGHDT and CDR2 YNNKEL (reference sequence). CDR3 length: 13 amino acids. The chain's CDR3 is CASRKLNTGELFF. For the CDR3, the DNA is TGTGCCAGCAGAAAACTGAACACCGGGGAGCTGTTTTTT. Variable domain in full (rest from reference TRBV3-1 and TRBJ2-2): DTAVSQTPKYLVTQMGNDKSIKCEQNLGHDTMYWYKQDSKKFLKIMFSYNNKELIINETVPNRFSPKSPDKAHLNLHINSLELGDSAVYFCASRKLNTGELFFGEGSRLTVL.

The chain carries TRBV19 and TRBJ2-1, with 8 bases identical to TRBD2. J gave up 4 bases and V 6 bases, and 8 bases lay outside the gene matches. The CDR3 spans 15 residues. CDR1 is LNHDA, CDR2 SQIVND, per germline (reference sequence). The CDR3 sequence is CASSSLADFYNEQFF. The CDR3 coding sequence is TGTGCCAGTAGCTCACTAGCGGATTTTTACAATGAGCAGTTCTTC. The whole variable domain, remainder taken from reference TRBV19 and TRBJ2-1, is DGGITQSPKYLFRKEGQNVTLSCEQNLNHDAMYWYRQDPGQGLRLIYYSQIVNDFQKGDIAEGYSVSREKKESFPLTVTSAQKNPTAFYLCASSSLADFYNEQFFGPGTRLTVL.

The V call is TRBV3-1, the J call TRBJ2-5, with 12 bases aligning to TRBD2. This CDR3 has 17 residues. J lost 4 bases, V lost 5 bases, and 11 bases had no gene match. From germline, CDR1 is LGHDT and CDR2 YNNKEL (reference sequence). In DNA form, the CDR3 reads TGTGCCAGCAGCTTGAGGGGTCGACTAGCGGGAGTAGAGACCCAGTACTTC. As protein: CASSLRGRLAGVETQYF.

The chain joins TRBV12-3 or TRBV12-4 to TRBJ2-6; D uncertain. This CDR3 is built from 15 residues. V was pared by 8 bases and J by 2 bases, with 13 bases between. The CDR3 loop reads CASGTSRAGANVLTF. For the CDR3, the DNA is TGTGCCAGCGGAACCTCAAGGGCTGGGGCCAACGTCCTGACTTTC.

The chain uses TRBV3-1 and TRBJ1-4; D gene unclear. V lost 1 base and J 5 bases, leaving 11 bases between the germline ends. The germline V gene encodes CDR1 LGHDT and CDR2 YNNKEL (reference sequence). The CDR3 runs to 15 residues. The DNA of the CDR3 is TGTGCCAGCAGCCAAGGACTACACAAAAATGAAAAACTGTTTTTT. Translated: CASSQGLHKNEKLFF.

This chain links TRBV5-1 with TRBJ1-1; D is undetermined. CDR1 is SGHRS, CDR2 YFSETQ, per germline. V was trimmed by 2 bases and J by 3 bases, leaving 2 bases between them. There are 11 residues in the CDR3. The CDR3 region is CASSLDTEAFF. The DNA of the CDR3 is TGCGCCAGCAGCTTAGACACTGAAGCTTTCTTT.

V and J are TRBV20-1 and TRBJ2-7, with 7 bases identical to TRBD2. In germline, CDR1 is DFQATT, CDR2 SNEGSKA (reference sequence). The V segment lost 2 bases and the J segment 5 bases; nucleotides outside the gene matches: 9. CDR3 length equals 14 residues. CDR3 sequence (DNA): TGCAGTGCTAGACTCTGGGAGGGGATCGACGAGCAGTACTTC. It is translated as CSARLWEGIDEQYF.

The chain links TRBV5-4 to TRBJ2-7, with 7 positions matching TRBD1. This CDR3 comprises 15 residues. From germline, CDR1 is SGHNT and CDR2 YYREEE (reference sequence). The V segment lost 4 bases and the J segment 6 bases; nucleotides outside the gene matches: 13. The CDR3: CASSIFDREGIEQYF. For the CDR3, the DNA is TGTGCCAGCAGCATATTCGACAGGGAAGGGATCGAGCAGTACTTC.